This TCR beta chain comes out of a study of cytomegalovirus exposure and HLA in healthy donors. With 60 Vbeta and 13 Jbeta primers, the PCR was carried out. The table came from immunoSEQ multiplex PCR; TCRdb's copy has only in-frame clones and leaves some out. The table has about 160,000 clones, about 65% seen once. Turning to this clone: Its antigen is unknown.

Study findings and constraints: In vitro work confirmed that a few CMV-associated chains recognize CMV antigens. In a later analysis, HLA-associated beta chains showed higher expansion and lower generation probabilities than comparable chains.

This CDR3 spans 12 amino acids. The germline V gene encodes CDR1 SQVTM and CDR2 ANQGSEA. The V gene lost 6 bases and the J gene lost 7 bases, with 15 bases spanning the gap. This clonotype was sampled from a woman between 25 and 40 years old in good health and CMV-seronegative. Sequences were obtained from PBMCs. The chain has TRBV29-1 and TRBJ2-5, with D possibly TRBD1 on 6 matching bases. CDR3 sequence (DNA): TGCAGCGTCGGTGGACAGCCGGGGACCCAGTACTTC. Its protein is CSVGGQPGTQYF.